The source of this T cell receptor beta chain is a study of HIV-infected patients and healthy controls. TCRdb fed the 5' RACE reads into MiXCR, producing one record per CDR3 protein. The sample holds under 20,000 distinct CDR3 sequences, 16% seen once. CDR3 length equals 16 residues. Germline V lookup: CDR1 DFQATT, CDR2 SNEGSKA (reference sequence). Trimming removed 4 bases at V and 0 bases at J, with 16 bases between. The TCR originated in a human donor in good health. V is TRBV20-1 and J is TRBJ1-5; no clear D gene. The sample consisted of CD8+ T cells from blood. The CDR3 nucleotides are TGCAGTGCTAACCGAGAGTCCGATCGTAGCAATCAGCCCCAGCATTTT. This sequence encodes CSANRESDRSNQPQHF.